This TCR beta chain was profiled in a study of OX40 agonist ivuxolimab in advanced cancers. Overall study results and limits: The study did not work out the antigen specificity of the expanded peripheral T cells.

Germline lookup yields CDR1 SGHTA and CDR2 FQGNSA. The CDR3 sequence is 14 residues long. With V trimmed by 1 base and J by 2 bases, 2 bases remained unmatched. Worth noting for this clone: Its antigen is still unknown.

Clones were sequenced by immunoSEQ multiplex PCR, and TCRdb holds only the in-frame ones, with some missing. Found here are over 65,000 clones, about 93% of them singletons; the top ten hold around 0.3%. The sequence was obtained from an adult with an advanced solid tumor such as melanoma, head and neck, liver or kidney cancer. The sample here was CD4+ or CD8+ T cells sorted from blood, taken in a trial of the OX40 agonist ivuxolimab. The chain is built from TRBV7-2 and TRBJ2-7; 7 bases are a match to TRBD2. CDR3 amino acids: CASSLGGGPYEQYF. The CDR3 coding sequence is TGTGCCAGCAGCTTAGGCGGGGGTCCCTACGAGCAGTACTTC.